The T cell receptor beta chain described here comes from a study of CD8+CD57+ T cells in acquired aplastic anemia. The patients chosen for sequencing had shown expansion of CD8+CD57+ cells (detected by flow cytometry). About this clonotype: Mismatch with germline at one junction end may stem from a read error.

Genomic DNA, serving as template, underwent TCR beta VDJ and CDR3 profiling. TCRdb reprocessed the reads with MiXCR, giving one entry per CDR3 protein. This sample has about 180,000 distinct CDR3 sequences; roughly 50% occur once, and the top ten carry more than 1.5%. The clonotype originates from a human donor with aplastic anemia. The sample comprised sorted CD4+, CD8+, or CD8+CD57+ T cells (not recorded which) from PBMCs.

The CDR3 nucleotides read TGTGCCAGCAGCGTTGGACTAGCGGGGATGGAGATCCAGTACTTC. It translates to CASSVGLAGMEIQYF. V gene TRBV9 combines with J gene TRBJ2-5; 12 bases line up with TRBD2. CDR1 is SGDLS, CDR2 YYNGEE, per germline. The CDR3 has 15 residues.